The present T cell receptor beta chain was sequenced within a study of blood T cell repertoires in COVID-19. Original handling: The authors estimated nucleated cell counts from reference gene primer amplification. Produced via immunoSEQ multiplex PCR; TCRdb's table is partial and in-frame only. V and J calls and clone size are given by that table; D and trimming were obtained from the DNA. There are approximately 280,000 clones in the sample; roughly 90% occur only once, and about 6.8% lies in the top ten. The sample consisted of peripheral blood. The TCR originated in a woman aged 25 to 39 with COVID-19, enrolled during active disease.

The chain's CDR3 is CASSLFQNTEAFF. In nucleotides, the CDR3 is TGTGCCAGCAGTTTATTTCAGAACACTGAAGCTTTCTTT. This chain uses TRBV27 with TRBJ1-1; D not certain. V was clipped by 1 base and J by 1 base, with 4 bases between them. Germline CDR1 MNHEY, CDR2 SMNVEV (reference sequence). This CDR3 region has 13 residues.